This entry is about one TCR beta chain. It lacks a known antigen. Base-call qualities are not available, and no considerably larger clone is one nucleotide away. The protocol used for the library was the immunoSEQ multiplex PCR assay. For most patients, high-throughput TCR-beta CDR3 sequencing of genomic DNA was performed by Adaptive Biotechnologies. On the authors' methods: TCR sequencing data for roughly 18 patients were retrieved from Adaptive's ImmunoSEQ software; three other patients were processed with MiXCR and VDJtools. CDR3 nucleotide sequences shared by donor and recipient were removed because the origin of these sequences could not be assigned. To be classed as alloreactive, a clone needed at least 2-fold expansion over unstimulated cells and a minimum CFSE-low frequency of 0.002% (template counts) or 0.001% (read counts). A clone was considered mappable if detected in the sequenced pre-transplant spleen, lymph node, or MLR CFSE-low populations of the donor or recipient. The cumulative frequency of alloreactive clones was calculated as a percentage of all sequences, weighted by copy number. TCRdb took this table from immuneACCESS and kept in-frame rearrangements with V and J called. Such tables lack part of the clones; where checked against another copy, unresolved V genes explain under half of the gap, and the rest is unexplained. That table furnishes V, J and clone size, whereas the DNA furnished D and trimming. The table for this sample lists 15,000 to 20,000 clones; approximately 95% of them were counted only once. About 0.8% of the sample is taken by the ten largest.

CDR1 and CDR2, per the germline V gene, are SGDLS and YYNGEE. The CDR3 sequence holds 15 residues, the cysteine and phenylalanine included. The DNA shown is the 45-base CDR3, in frame from base 1. Germline trimming: 0 bases from V, 8 bases from J; junction bases outside gene matches: 2. Blood samples were collected up to 4 times in the first month after transplant and then at least monthly when available. This record comes from a study of graft-versus-host responses after intestinal transplantation (dated by TCRdb to 2020 to 2022). At the level of the whole study: The transplants that recipients received were multivisceral, liver-intestinal, or isolated intestinal. Every recipient was given anti-thymocyte globulin induction, then maintenance tacrolimus and steroids for roughly three years. A peak of at least 4% donor T cells among recipient peripheral blood mononuclear cells was the definition used for donor T cell macrochimerism. Graft-versus-host and host-versus-graft alloreactive T cell clones were tracked in the graft, circulation and bone marrow after intestinal transplantation using bulk TCR-beta CDR3 sequencing. The cohort enrolled under 25 intestinal transplant recipients including one retransplant, and a few patients lacking pretransplant specimens were excluded. Rather than being sequenced by the commercial service, samples from a few later patients were sequenced in-house on an Illumina MiSeq and processed with MiXCR. To identify alloreactive clones, pre-transplant mixed lymphocyte reaction products were sequenced and compared with unstimulated pre-transplant donor and recipient T cells. General conclusions and limits of the study: Conclusions were limited by the relatively low number and heterogeneity of intestinal transplant patients. Peak levels of circulating GvH clones were associated with declines in HvG clones early after transplant. Patients with donor T cell macrochimerism had high GvH to HvG T cell clonal ratios in their allografts. GvH clones were detected in recipient bone marrow, and some of these GvH clones were observed earlier in ileal mucosa or blood, consistent with an intestinal mucosal origin.

The source was PBMCs, collected 23 days after intestinal transplant. The sequence is built from TRBV9 and TRBJ2-1, with 13 bases in between that match TRBD2. The sequence derives from a human patient who received an intestinal transplant, so some T cells may come from the graft donor. The sequenced DNA: TGTGCCAGCAGCGTAGGACTAGCGGGAGGCTATGAGCAGTTCTTC. Its protein product is CASSVGLAGGYEQFF.